A selection of T cell receptor beta chains follows, all from one sample in a study of T cell responses to AZD1222 COVID-19 vaccine. TCRdb's copy holds only in-frame clones and misses some; the assay was immunoSEQ multiplex PCR. The sample has some 70,000 clones, approximately 80% seen once. Source: peripheral blood, taken on day 0 of AZD1222 vaccination. Receptors originate from an adult in good health. CDR3s include the opening cysteine and the closing phenylalanine or tryptophan. The D gene is left open where the match is weak. Clone size appears in some rows only: once, few, many, or a class for an expanded clone.

D gene: TRBD2
V gene: TRBV19
J gene: TRBJ2-3
clone size: NA
CDR3 DNA: TGTGCCAGTAGTATTAGCGGGGGGTTGGCAGATACGCAGTATTTT
CDR3 protein: CASSISGGLADTQYF

D gene: NA
V gene: TRBV30
J gene: TRBJ1-1
clone size: NA
CDR3 DNA: TGTGCCTGGAGCGCGAGTCACGGCGCTGAAGCTTTCTTT
CDR3 protein: CAWSASHGAEAFF

D gene: TRBD2
V gene: TRBV4-1
J gene: TRBJ2-5
clone size: once
CDR3 DNA: TGCGCCAGCAGCCGACTACCGGGACTAGCGGGACAAGAGACCCAGTACTTC
CDR3 protein: CASSRLPGLAGQETQYF

D gene: TRBD2
V gene: TRBV6-1
J gene: TRBJ2-7
clone size: NA
CDR3 DNA: TGTGCCAGCAGCCTTCGTCTAGCGGGGGGCGGCGAGCAGTACTTC
CDR3 protein: CASSLRLAGGGEQYF

D gene: NA
V gene: TRBV28
J gene: TRBJ2-7
clone size: NA
CDR3 DNA: TGTGCCAGCAGTAACTCGGGGGCCGGGGAGCAGTACTTC
CDR3 protein: CASSNSGAGEQYF

D gene: NA
V gene: TRBV6-5
J gene: TRBJ2-7
clone size: once
CDR3 DNA: TGTGCCAGCAGTTACGGCGCAGTTCGTCCCTACGAGCAGTACTTC
CDR3 protein: CASSYGAVRPYEQYF

D gene: TRBD1
V gene: TRBV5-1
J gene: TRBJ1-4
clone size: NA
CDR3 DNA: TGCGCCAGCAACAGGGGAACGGATGAAAAACTGTTTTTT
CDR3 protein: CASNRGTDEKLFF

D gene: TRBD2
V gene: TRBV4-2
J gene: TRBJ2-5
clone size: NA
CDR3 DNA: TGTGCCAGCAGCCAAGATGTTACCGGGACTAGCGGGTCACAAGAGACCCAGTACTTC
CDR3 protein: CASSQDVTGTSGSQETQYF

D gene: NA
V gene: TRBV9
J gene: TRBJ2-7
clone size: once
CDR3 DNA: TGTGCCAGCAGCGTAGCGGCTGGCTCCTACGAGCAGTACTTC
CDR3 protein: CASSVAAGSYEQYF

D gene: TRBD2
V gene: TRBV9
J gene: TRBJ2-1
clone size: NA
CDR3 DNA: TGTGCCAGCAGCCCAGGAACTAGCGGGGTATACAATGAGCAGTTCTTC
CDR3 protein: CASSPGTSGVYNEQFF

D gene: NA
V gene: TRBV7-2
J gene: TRBJ1-5
clone size: NA
CDR3 DNA: TGTGCCAGCAGCTTGTCGACAGGATACAATCAGCCCCAGCATTTT
CDR3 protein: CASSLSTGYNQPQHF

D gene: TRBD1
V gene: TRBV7-8
J gene: TRBJ1-4
clone size: NA
CDR3 DNA: TGTGCCAGCAGCACAGGGGTCGGGACAGGGTTAGGAAAACTGTTTTTT
CDR3 protein: CASSTGVGTGLGKLFF

D gene: NA
V gene: TRBV4-3
J gene: TRBJ2-7
clone size: NA
CDR3 DNA: TGCGCCAGCAGCCCATCTGGGGACAACTCCTACGAGCAGTACTTC
CDR3 protein: CASSPSGDNSYEQYF

D gene: NA
V gene: TRBV7-3
J gene: TRBJ2-1
clone size: NA
CDR3 DNA: TGTGCCAGCAGACCCCGAGGGGGGCTCGACAATGAGCAGTTCTTC
CDR3 protein: CASRPRGGLDNEQFF

D gene: TRBD1
V gene: TRBV29-1
J gene: TRBJ1-3
clone size: once
CDR3 DNA: TGCAGCGTTGAAGAGCGACAGGGTTTTATGGACACCATATATTTT
CDR3 protein: CSVEERQGFMDTIYF

D gene: NA
V gene: TRBV7-2
J gene: TRBJ2-3
clone size: NA
CDR3 DNA: TGTGCCAGCAGCCCACAGGGGGGGGCCACAGATACGCAGTATTTT
CDR3 protein: CASSPQGGATDTQYF

D gene: TRBD1
V gene: TRBV5-1
J gene: TRBJ1-1
clone size: NA
CDR3 DNA: TGCGCCAGCAGCTCGGGGACAGGTTTGGGCACTGAAGCTTTCTTT
CDR3 protein: CASSSGTGLGTEAFF

D gene: NA
V gene: TRBV12-3/TRBV12-4
J gene: TRBJ1-6
clone size: NA
CDR3 DNA: TGTGCCAGCAGCCCCACAGGCTCCTCTCTCCACTTT
CDR3 protein: CASSPTGSSLHF

D gene: TRBD1
V gene: TRBV5-1
J gene: TRBJ1-1
clone size: NA
CDR3 DNA: TGCGCCAGCAACCCGATAGGACAGGGGGCGGTTGAAGCTTTCTTT
CDR3 protein: CASNPIGQGAVEAFF

D gene: TRBD1
V gene: TRBV9
J gene: TRBJ1-4
clone size: NA
CDR3 DNA: TGTGCCAGCAGCGTAGTGGGGACAGGGGGGGAAAAACTGTTTTTT
CDR3 protein: CASSVVGTGGEKLFF